A selection of T cell receptor beta chains follows, all from one sample in a study of Graves' ophthalmopathy and Graves' hyperthyroidism. TCRdb itself ran the multiplex PCR reads through MiXCR, one entry per CDR3 protein. This sample carries just over 400,000 distinct CDR3 sequences, under 25% of them seen once, and the ten largest clones take more than 2.5%. Sample: peripheral blood. All receptors derive from a woman between 18 and 29 years old with stable Graves' hyperthyroidism. Both conserved end residues are part of each CDR3. The D gene is left open where the match is weak. Clone size is given for some rows only: seen once, a few or many times, or a class if the clone is expanded.

clone size: NA; D gene: NA; J gene: TRBJ1-5; V gene: TRBV6-1; CDR3 protein: CASSDLLGGSQHF; CDR3 DNA: TGTGCCAGCAGTGACCTCCTCGGAGGGTCCCAGCATTTT
clone size: NA; D gene: TRBD2; J gene: TRBJ2-7; V gene: TRBV4-1; CDR3 protein: CASSQVHLAETYEQYF; CDR3 DNA: TGCGCCAGCAGCCAAGTTCACCTAGCGGAGACCTACGAGCAGTACTTC
clone size: many; D gene: NA; J gene: TRBJ2-7; V gene: TRBV6-5; CDR3 protein: CASSYSGTEYEQYF; CDR3 DNA: TGTGCCAGCAGTTACTCCGGGACGGAATACGAGCAGTACTTC
clone size: many; D gene: TRBD2; J gene: TRBJ2-7; V gene: TRBV6-1; CDR3 protein: CASSEAWDYPYEQYF; CDR3 DNA: TGTGCCAGCAGTGAAGCCTGGGACTACCCCTACGAGCAGTACTTC
clone size: many; D gene: TRBD2; J gene: TRBJ2-5; V gene: TRBV15; CDR3 protein: CATRPAGQETQYF; CDR3 DNA: TGTGCCACCAGACCAGCGGGGCAAGAGACCCAGTACTTC
clone size: NA; D gene: NA; J gene: TRBJ1-6; V gene: TRBV30; CDR3 protein: CAWDQRGDSPLHF; CDR3 DNA: TGTGCCTGGGACCAGCGAGGGGATTCACCCCTCCACTTT
clone size: NA; D gene: NA; J gene: TRBJ1-1; V gene: TRBV24-1; CDR3 protein: CATSDPGLGTTEAFF; CDR3 DNA: TGTGCCACCAGTGATCCGGGCTTGGGGACGACTGAAGCTTTCTTT
clone size: many; D gene: NA; J gene: TRBJ1-5; V gene: TRBV27; CDR3 protein: CASRGAGSNQPQHF; CDR3 DNA: TGTGCCAGCAGGGGGGCAGGAAGCAATCAGCCCCAGCATTTT
clone size: NA; D gene: NA; J gene: TRBJ1-2; V gene: TRBV28; CDR3 protein: CASSLRGHVYGYTF; CDR3 DNA: TGTGCCAGCAGTTTACGCGGACACGTCTATGGCTACACCTTC
clone size: NA; D gene: NA; J gene: TRBJ1-1; V gene: TRBV30; CDR3 protein: CAWSVARGTEAFF; CDR3 DNA: TGTGCCTGGAGTGTAGCACGGGGGACTGAAGCTTTCTTT
clone size: NA; D gene: TRBD1; J gene: TRBJ2-2; V gene: TRBV7-2; CDR3 protein: CASSSRGSTGELFF; CDR3 DNA: TGTGCCAGCAGCAGCAGGGGGAGCACCGGGGAGCTGTTTTTT
clone size: NA; D gene: NA; J gene: TRBJ1-2; V gene: TRBV2; CDR3 protein: CASKGEGYTF; CDR3 DNA: TGTGCCAGTAAGGGAGAGGGCTACACCTTC
clone size: many; D gene: NA; J gene: TRBJ2-7; V gene: TRBV7-8; CDR3 protein: CASSPGIAGSSEQYF; CDR3 DNA: TGTGCCAGCAGCCCAGGTATTGCGGGATCCTCCGAGCAGTACTTC
clone size: few; D gene: NA; J gene: TRBJ1-5; V gene: TRBV6-1; CDR3 protein: CASSVGGVRNQPQHF; CDR3 DNA: TGTGCCAGCAGTGTCGGCGGGGTGCGCAATCAGCCCCAGCATTTT
clone size: NA; D gene: NA; J gene: TRBJ2-7; V gene: TRBV6-1; CDR3 protein: CASRGAGIFREQYF; CDR3 DNA: TGTGCCAGCAGGGGGGCGGGAATTTTCAGAGAGCAGTACTTC
clone size: many; D gene: NA; J gene: TRBJ1-5; V gene: TRBV29-1; CDR3 protein: CSVHDPATNQPQHF; CDR3 DNA: TGCAGCGTTCACGACCCGGCGACCAATCAGCCCCAGCATTTT
clone size: many; D gene: NA; J gene: TRBJ2-2; V gene: TRBV11-2; CDR3 protein: CASSYAAYTGELFF; CDR3 DNA: TGTGCCAGCAGCTACGCGGCTTACACCGGGGAGCTGTTTTTT
clone size: many; D gene: NA; J gene: TRBJ2-5; V gene: TRBV7-9; CDR3 protein: CASSFWGQETQYF; CDR3 DNA: TGTGCCAGCAGCTTTTGGGGCCAAGAGACCCAGTACTTC
clone size: many; D gene: NA; J gene: TRBJ1-1; V gene: TRBV6-1; CDR3 protein: CASSDRWATEAFF; CDR3 DNA: TGTGCCAGCAGTGACAGGTGGGCCACTGAAGCTTTCTTT
clone size: many; D gene: TRBD2; J gene: TRBJ2-1; V gene: TRBV2; CDR3 protein: CASKPSGSWDEQFF; CDR3 DNA: TGTGCCAGCAAACCCAGCGGGAGTTGGGATGAGCAGTTCTTC
clone size: many; D gene: NA; J gene: TRBJ2-7; V gene: TRBV12-3/TRBV12-4; CDR3 protein: CASSFSGSHGDEQYF; CDR3 DNA: TGTGCCAGCAGTTTTTCCGGGTCTCATGGGGACGAGCAGTACTTC
clone size: NA; D gene: NA; J gene: TRBJ1-5; V gene: TRBV27; CDR3 protein: CASSLGGGPLQPQHF; CDR3 DNA: TGTGCCAGCAGTTTAGGCGGGGGTCCCCTTCAGCCCCAGCATTTT
clone size: many; D gene: NA; J gene: TRBJ1-1; V gene: TRBV6-8; CDR3 protein: CASSLPPRESEAFF; CDR3 DNA: TGTGCCAGCAGTCTTCCCCCACGGGAGTCTGAAGCTTTCTTT
clone size: NA; D gene: TRBD1; J gene: TRBJ2-7; V gene: TRBV6-1; CDR3 protein: CASSEIGTGYYEQYF; CDR3 DNA: TGTGCCAGCAGTGAAATTGGGACAGGGTACTACGAGCAGTACTTC
clone size: many; D gene: TRBD1; J gene: TRBJ1-5; V gene: TRBV19; CDR3 protein: CASSITSGQGSQPQHF; CDR3 DNA: TGTGCCAGTAGTATCACCTCGGGACAGGGAAGTCAGCCCCAGCATTTT
clone size: NA; D gene: NA; J gene: TRBJ2-2; V gene: TRBV30; CDR3 protein: CAFTAAGELFF; CDR3 DNA: TGTGCCTTCACGGCGGCCGGGGAGCTGTTTTTT
clone size: many; D gene: NA; J gene: TRBJ1-2; V gene: TRBV12-3/TRBV12-4; CDR3 protein: CASSSQDFGGYTF; CDR3 DNA: TGTGCCAGCAGTTCCCAAGATTTCGGTGGCTACACCTTC
clone size: many; D gene: NA; J gene: TRBJ2-5; V gene: TRBV18; CDR3 protein: CASSPTQEETQYF; CDR3 DNA: TGTGCCAGCTCACCCACACAGGAAGAGACCCAGTACTTC
clone size: NA; D gene: NA; J gene: TRBJ2-7; V gene: TRBV28; CDR3 protein: CASMPVLGYYEQYF; CDR3 DNA: TGTGCCAGTATGCCCGTCCTAGGATACTACGAGCAGTACTTC
clone size: NA; D gene: TRBD2; J gene: TRBJ2-7; V gene: TRBV10-3; CDR3 protein: CAISESGTSGSGNEQYF; CDR3 DNA: TGTGCCATCAGTGAGTCTGGGACTAGCGGGAGCGGCAACGAGCAGTACTTC
clone size: NA; D gene: NA; J gene: TRBJ1-5; V gene: TRBV3-1; CDR3 protein: CASSQDLVAQPQHF; CDR3 DNA: TGTGCCAGCAGCCAAGATCTTGTTGCTCAGCCCCAGCATTTT
clone size: many; D gene: NA; J gene: TRBJ2-2; V gene: TRBV6-2/TRBV6-3; CDR3 protein: CASSYFRWVNTGELFF; CDR3 DNA: TGTGCCAGCAGTTACTTCCGGTGGGTGAACACCGGGGAGCTGTTTTTT
clone size: many; D gene: NA; J gene: TRBJ1-2; V gene: TRBV30; CDR3 protein: CAWSDSNYGYTF; CDR3 DNA: TGTGCCTGGAGTGACAGTAACTATGGCTACACCTTC
clone size: many; D gene: NA; J gene: TRBJ1-3; V gene: TRBV9; CDR3 protein: CASSGGLPSSGNTIYF; CDR3 DNA: TGTGCCAGCAGCGGGGGACTGCCGAGCTCTGGAAACACCATATATTTT
clone size: NA; D gene: TRBD2; J gene: TRBJ2-5; V gene: TRBV25-1; CDR3 protein: CASSPGGLETQYF; CDR3 DNA: TGTGCCAGCAGTCCCGGGGGGTTAGAGACCCAGTACTTC
clone size: NA; D gene: NA; J gene: TRBJ1-1; V gene: TRBV6-2/TRBV6-3; CDR3 protein: CASSGFTEAFF; CDR3 DNA: TGTGCCAGCAGTGGATTCACTGAAGCTTTCTTT
clone size: NA; D gene: NA; J gene: TRBJ1-5; V gene: TRBV12-3/TRBV12-4; CDR3 protein: CASSEGVVFNQPQHF; CDR3 DNA: TGTGCCAGCAGTGAGGGGGTAGTGTTCAATCAGCCTCAGCATTTT
clone size: NA; D gene: TRBD1; J gene: TRBJ1-2; V gene: TRBV20-1; CDR3 protein: CSARPGTGTSYGYTF; CDR3 DNA: TGCAGTGCTAGACCAGGGACAGGGACCTCCTATGGCTACACCTTC
clone size: many; D gene: NA; J gene: TRBJ1-5; V gene: TRBV19; CDR3 protein: CASSIFSGGSNQPQHF; CDR3 DNA: TGTGCCAGTAGTATTTTCTCCGGGGGCAGCAATCAGCCCCAGCATTTT
clone size: once; D gene: TRBD2; J gene: TRBJ2-7; V gene: TRBV5-1; CDR3 protein: CASSPRVAGGSYEQYF; CDR3 DNA: TGCGCCAGCAGCCCAAGGGTAGCGGGAGGTTCCTACGAGCAGTACTTC
clone size: NA; D gene: NA; J gene: TRBJ1-5; V gene: TRBV28; CDR3 protein: CASSFGGFQPQHF; CDR3 DNA: TGTGCCAGCAGTTTCGGGGGATTTCAGCCCCAGCATTTT
clone size: many; D gene: NA; J gene: TRBJ2-7; V gene: TRBV20-1; CDR3 protein: CSAGTGESSYEQYF; CDR3 DNA: TGCAGTGCTGGAACGGGTGAGAGCTCCTACGAGCAGTACTTC
clone size: many; D gene: TRBD1; J gene: TRBJ1-6; V gene: TRBV19; CDR3 protein: CASTSQGDNSPLHF; CDR3 DNA: TGTGCCAGTACCTCACAGGGGGACAATTCACCCCTCCACTTT
clone size: many; D gene: TRBD1; J gene: TRBJ1-1; V gene: TRBV29-1; CDR3 protein: CSAGPGQRNTEAFF; CDR3 DNA: TGCAGCGCCGGACCGGGACAGAGGAACACTGAAGCTTTCTTT
clone size: many; D gene: NA; J gene: TRBJ1-1; V gene: TRBV7-9; CDR3 protein: CASSPWHFGGEAFF; CDR3 DNA: TGTGCCAGCAGCCCTTGGCACTTCGGAGGTGAAGCTTTCTTT
clone size: many; D gene: NA; J gene: TRBJ2-6; V gene: TRBV6-1; CDR3 protein: CASQSLGAGANVLTF; CDR3 DNA: TGTGCCAGCCAGTCGCTGGGGGCTGGGGCCAACGTCCTGACTTTC
clone size: NA; D gene: NA; J gene: TRBJ1-1; V gene: TRBV10-3; CDR3 protein: CAIRGDRFEAFF; CDR3 DNA: TGTGCCATCAGGGGTGACAGATTTGAAGCTTTCTTT
clone size: many; D gene: NA; J gene: TRBJ1-1; V gene: TRBV12-3/TRBV12-4; CDR3 protein: CASSQKGNTEAFF; CDR3 DNA: TGTGCCAGCAGCCAAAAAGGGAACACTGAAGCTTTCTTT
clone size: many; D gene: NA; J gene: TRBJ2-7; V gene: TRBV27; CDR3 protein: CASSHPYEQYF; CDR3 DNA: TGTGCCAGCAGCCACCCCTATGAGCAGTACTTC
clone size: many; D gene: TRBD1; J gene: TRBJ2-2; V gene: TRBV27; CDR3 protein: CASSFWDRRRGELLF; CDR3 DNA: TGTGCCAGCTCCTTTTGGGACAGGCGCCGAGGGGAGCTGCTTTTT
clone size: NA; D gene: TRBD1; J gene: TRBJ1-5; V gene: TRBV12-3/TRBV12-4; CDR3 protein: CASRLGQGAGQPQHF; CDR3 DNA: TGTGCCAGCAGACTTGGACAGGGGGCAGGTCAGCCCCAGCATTTT